Below, 26 T cell receptor beta chains from the same sample are listed, as sequenced in a study of cytomegalovirus exposure and HLA in healthy donors. The study ran its PCR with 60 Vbeta and 13 Jbeta primers. The method was immunoSEQ multiplex PCR; TCRdb's version includes in-frame clones alone and lacks a portion of them. Its table records roughly 220,000 clones. Sample: PBMCs. These TCRs come from a girl aged 2 to 10 in good health and CMV-seropositive.

The chain couples TRBV27 to TRBJ2-7; 7 bases fit TRBD2. The germline V gene has CDR1 MNHEY and CDR2 SMNVEV (reference sequence). The CDR3 loop spans 14 amino acids. V lost 2 bases, J lost 6 bases, and 7 bases stayed unmatched. CDR3: CASSLLAGVVEQYF. CDR3 in DNA: TGTGCCAGCAGTTTACTCGCGGGAGTCGTCGAGCAGTACTTC.

The V and J genes are TRBV28 and TRBJ2-5; TRBD2 matches at 11 bases. Germline assignment: CDR1 MDHEN and CDR2 SYDVKM. V dropped 4 bases and J dropped 4; count of bases not matched to a gene: 8. This CDR3 comprises 16 residues. CDR3 sequence: CASSSYSGRAGETQYF. The CDR3 coding sequence is TGTGCCAGCAGTTCCTATAGCGGGAGGGCCGGAGAGACCCAGTACTTC. The full variable domain, its missing parts supplied by reference TRBV28 and TRBJ2-5, is DVKVTQSSRYLVKRTGEKVFLECVQDMDHENMFWYRQDPGLGLRLIYFSYDVKMKEKGDIPEGYSVSREKKERFSLILESASTNQTSMYLCASSSYSGRAGETQYFGPGTRLLVL.

The chain recombines TRBV5-6 with TRBJ2-1, with a possible D match to TRBD2 (7 bases). Trimming removed 4 bases at V and 12 bases at J, with 17 bases between. The CDR3 is 13 amino acids. CDR1 SGHDT and CDR2 YYEEEE come from the germline V gene. The CDR3 DNA follows: TGTGCCAGCAGCGCGGGGGCGGGAGCGGCGCAGTTCTTC. Protein product: CASSAGAGAAQFF.

The chain is built from TRBV2 and TRBJ2-1, with a possible D match to TRBD2 (6 bases). The V end lost 9 bases, the J end lost 3 bases, and 12 bases lay between the germline ends. This CDR3 is 13 amino acids long. Germline V CDR1 and CDR2: SNHLY, FYNNEI. The CDR3 spells CASLPGLYNEQFF. Here the CDR3 DNA reads TGTGCCAGTTTGCCGGGACTCTACAATGAGCAGTTCTTC. Looking up the rest from reference TRBV2 and TRBJ2-1 gives the full variable domain: EPEVTQTPSHQVTQMGQEVILRCVPISNHLYFYWYRQILGQKVEFLVSFYNNEISEKSEIFDDQFSVERPDGSNFTLKIRSTKLEDSAMYFCASLPGLYNEQFFGPGTRLTVL.

V gene TRBV5-6 combines with J gene TRBJ2-5; 10 bases are shared with TRBD2. The junction had 11 bases not matched to a gene; V was cut back by 2 bases and J by 7 bases. Germline V gives CDR1 SGHDT, CDR2 YYEEEE. The CDR3 contains 16 residues. The CDR3 protein is CASSFRSAGGVRTQYF. DNA of the CDR3: TGTGCCAGCAGCTTTCGGTCAGCGGGGGGGGTTCGGACCCAGTACTTC.

V gene TRBV28 combines with J gene TRBJ2-7, with a weak D call TRBD2 (6 bases). The V gene's germline CDR1 is MDHEN and CDR2 SYDVKM. The CDR3 loop spans 13 amino acids. V was trimmed by 10 bases and J by 5 bases, leaving 18 bases between them. The DNA of the CDR3 is TGTGCCACCACCCGGCAGGGAGGCCACGAGCAGTACTTC. Translation: CATTRQGGHEQYF.

This chain links TRBV28 with TRBJ1-4, with D maybe TRBD1 (5 bases). With 10 bases removed from V and 0 bases from J, the gap between germline ends came to 9 bases. CDR3 length equals 13 residues. Germline V CDR1 and CDR2: MDHEN, SYDVKM. CDR3 sequence reads: CAIQVATNEKLFF. The CDR3 region has the DNA TGTGCCATACAGGTTGCAACTAATGAAAAACTGTTTTTT.

The chain combines TRBV5-1 with TRBJ2-1, with D maybe TRBD1 (7 bases). CDR1 and CDR2 from the germline V gene are SGHRS and YFSETQ. Trimming took 3 bases from V and 16 from J, leaving 23 bases between them. The CDR3 spans 14 residues. The CDR3 DNA follows: TGCGCCAGCAGCTCGGAGGGACAGATCCTTAAGTTATTCTTC. This sequence encodes CASSSEGQILKLFF.

The V gene is TRBV7-8, the J gene TRBJ2-7; 10 bases fit TRBD2. The CDR3 is made up of 15 amino acids. CDR1 is SGHVS, CDR2 FQNEAQ, per germline. Trimming cost V 4 bases and J 2 bases; bases outside gene matches: 5. The CDR3 DNA sequence: TGTGCCAGCAGCTACACTAGCGGGGAGACCTACGAGCAGTACTTC. Its protein is CASSYTSGETYEQYF.

This rearrangement joins TRBV11-2 to TRBJ2-3; 13 bases are shared with TRBD2. CDR1 is SGHAT, CDR2 FQNNGV, per germline. V was pared by 5 bases and J by 2 bases, with 4 bases of the junction left unmatched. CDR3 size: 16 residues. CDR3 residues: CASSPGLAGPTDTQYF. CDR3 bases: TGTGCCAGCAGCCCGGGACTAGCGGGGCCCACAGATACGCAGTATTTT.

The chain has TRBV2 and TRBJ2-2; D not resolved. The CDR3 totals 12 residues. Deletions cut 9 bases from V and 0 bases from J, with 5 bases between. CDR1 and CDR2 from the germline V gene are SNHLY and FYNNEI. The chain's CDR3 is CARASNTGELFF. The CDR3 DNA reads as TGTGCCAGAGCCTCGAACACCGGGGAGCTGTTTTTT.

This rearrangement joins TRBV5-4 to TRBJ2-7; TRBD2 is a possible D gene (6 bases). The CDR3 contains 15 residues. Germline values: CDR1 SGHNT, CDR2 YYREEE (reference sequence). V dropped 5 bases and J dropped 7 bases, with 22 bases sitting between them. CDR3 nucleotides: TGTGCCAGCAGTCCGACTAGAGCTAGGGTATATGAGCAGTACTTC. It encodes CASSPTRARVYEQYF.

The chain employs TRBV5-1 and TRBJ2-7, with TRBD2 identical over 10 bases. Germline V lookup: CDR1 SGHRS, CDR2 YFSETQ. V was clipped by 4 bases and J by 3 bases; unmatched bases: 4. This CDR3 contains 14 residues. CDR3 residues: CASSGLAEHYEQYF. CDR3 DNA sequence: TGCGCCAGCAGCGGACTAGCGGAGCACTACGAGCAGTACTTC.

The DNA of the CDR3 is TGTGCCAGCAGGCCAGGGGAGTGGGAAAAACTGTTTTTT. Its protein product is CASRPGEWEKLFF. J is TRBJ1-4 and V is TRBV28, with D perhaps matching TRBD1 (6 bases). Germline CDR1 MDHEN, CDR2 SYDVKM. CDR3 length: 13 residues. V was shortened by 6 bases and J by 8 bases, with 13 bases between the two germline ends.

V usage is TRBV6-5 and J usage is TRBJ2-7; the D gene is possibly TRBD2 (6 bases). In germline, CDR1 is MNHEY, CDR2 SVGAGI. V lost 6 bases, J lost 6 bases, and 9 bases lay in between. This CDR3 region has 11 residues. CDR3 in DNA: TGTGCCAGCAGGGAGGGCGGCGAGCAGTACTTC. Amino acids: CASREGGEQYF.

The chain combines TRBV19 with TRBJ2-5; 7 bases match TRBD2. The germline V gene has CDR1 LNHDA and CDR2 SQIVND (reference sequence). The CDR3 consists of 14 residues. V lost 5 bases and J lost 5; bases outside the gene matches: 8. The DNA of the CDR3 is TGTGCCAGTAGTCTTACTAGCGCTGTGGAGACCCAGTACTTC. Translated, it gives CASSLTSAVETQYF.

This chain uses TRBV5-1 with TRBJ2-2, with D tentatively TRBD2 (5 bases). V lost 4 bases, J lost 5 bases, and 15 bases lay in between. In germline, CDR1 is SGHRS, CDR2 YFSETQ. CDR3 length: 15 residues. In DNA, the CDR3 is TGCGCCAGCAGCGAAGCCCAAACGGGGACCGGGGAGCTGTTTTTT. Amino acids: CASSEAQTGTGELFF.

The chain is built from TRBV29-1 and TRBJ1-2; a weak D match, TRBD1 (6 bases). CDR3 size: 15 residues. V was cut by 2 bases and J by 0 bases, with 13 bases left in between. CDR1 and CDR2 from the germline V gene are SQVTM and ANQGSEA. Here the CDR3 DNA reads TGCAGCGTTGAAAGGCAGGGGACCTCTAACTATGGCTACACCTTC. As protein: CSVERQGTSNYGYTF.

The chain recombines TRBV15 with TRBJ2-5; TRBD1 matches 7 bases. Losses at the gene ends were 4 bases for V and 4 bases for J; bases not matched to a gene: 12. The CDR3 covers 16 residues. Germline V gene sequence: CDR1 LNHNV, CDR2 YYDKDF (reference sequence). CDR3 region: CATSTETGSYVETQYF. CDR3 bases: TGTGCCACCAGCACCGAGACAGGGTCTTATGTAGAGACCCAGTACTTC.

The chain links TRBV18 to TRBJ1-4, with 7 bases fitting TRBD1. CDR1 is KGHSH, CDR2 LQKENI, per germline. This CDR3 is built from 16 residues. The J segment lost 8 bases and the V segment lost 0 bases, leaving 9 bases of the junction unmatched. The DNA for the CDR3 is TGTGCCAGCTCACCACCGAACCAGGGGGAAACGGAAAAACTGTTTTTT. Amino acids: CASSPPNQGETEKLFF.

This chain links TRBV7-6 with TRBJ2-1, with TRBD1 identical over 7 bases. The CDR3 extends over 18 amino acids. Looked up from germline, CDR1 is SGHVS and CDR2 is FNYEAQ. V dropped 3 bases and J dropped 6; count of bases not matched to a gene: 17. The CDR3 region is CASSLILGTARRGNEQFF. The CDR3 DNA follows: TGTGCCAGCAGCTTGATTTTAGGGACAGCCCGACGGGGCAATGAGCAGTTCTTC.

This chain links TRBV5-4 with TRBJ2-7; 14 bases are a match to TRBD2. The CDR3 runs 18 residues. Germline V gives CDR1 SGHNT, CDR2 YYREEE (reference sequence). V lost 4 bases to trimming and J lost 7 bases; unmatched junction nucleotides: 16. The CDR3 sequence is CASSPWRGGLAGAGEQYF. The CDR3 bases are TGTGCCAGCAGCCCCTGGAGGGGGGGACTAGCGGGAGCGGGGGAGCAGTACTTC.

V gene TRBV19 combines with J gene TRBJ2-1, with TRBD2 identical over 10 bases. After removal of 6 bases from V and 5 bases from J, the junction contained 4 bases not matched to a gene. CDR3 length: 14 amino acids. Germline CDR1 and CDR2: LNHDA and SQIVND (reference sequence). CDR3 sequence reads: CASSPAGGNNEQFF. The CDR3 DNA follows: TGTGCCAGTAGCCCAGCGGGAGGGAACAATGAGCAGTTCTTC.

The chain has TRBV28 and TRBJ1-4; 7 bases match TRBD1. The CDR3 contains 15 residues. With 8 bases clipped from V and 8 bases from J, the junction kept 14 bases outside the gene matches. CDR1 and CDR2 from the germline V gene are MDHEN and SYDVKM. CDR3 amino acids: CASVQGGVGQEKLFF. The CDR3 bases are TGTGCCAGCGTCCAAGGAGGCGTGGGACAGGAAAAACTGTTTTTT.

The gene calls are TRBV6-5 and TRBJ1-5; D uncertain. Trimming pared 5 bases from V and 4 bases from J, leaving 9 bases between. Germline values: CDR1 MNHEY, CDR2 SVGAGI. CDR3 size: 13 residues. The chain's CDR3 is CASSVSRNQPQHF. The CDR3 nucleotides read TGTGCCAGCAGTGTGTCTCGGAATCAGCCCCAGCATTTT.

The V gene is TRBV19, the J gene TRBJ1-4; 11 bases fit TRBD1. This CDR3 comprises 17 residues. Germline trimming cut 10 bases from V and 6 bases from J; bases unmatched to any gene: 16. CDR1 is LNHDA, CDR2 SQIVND, per germline (reference sequence). CDR3 sequence (DNA): TGTGCCACCCGTACCGGGACAGGGGGATCTCTGGATGAAAAACTGTTTTTT. As protein: CATRTGTGGSLDEKLFF.